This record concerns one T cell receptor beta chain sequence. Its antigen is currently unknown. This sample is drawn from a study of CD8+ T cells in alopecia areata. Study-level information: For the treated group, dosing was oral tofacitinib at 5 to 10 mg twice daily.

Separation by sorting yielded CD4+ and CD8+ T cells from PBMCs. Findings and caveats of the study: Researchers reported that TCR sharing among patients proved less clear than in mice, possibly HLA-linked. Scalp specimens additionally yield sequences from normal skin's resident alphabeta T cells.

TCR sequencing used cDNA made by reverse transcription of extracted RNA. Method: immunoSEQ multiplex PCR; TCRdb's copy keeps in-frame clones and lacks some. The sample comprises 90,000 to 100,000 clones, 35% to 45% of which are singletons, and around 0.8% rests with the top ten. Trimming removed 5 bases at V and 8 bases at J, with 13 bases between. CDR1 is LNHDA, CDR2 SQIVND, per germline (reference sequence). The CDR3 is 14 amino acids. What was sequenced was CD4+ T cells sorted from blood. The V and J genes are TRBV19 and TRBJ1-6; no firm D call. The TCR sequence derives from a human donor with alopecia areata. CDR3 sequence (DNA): TGTGCCAGTAGTCCGGGATCCACCCATTCACCCCTCCACTTT. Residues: CASSPGSTHSPLHF. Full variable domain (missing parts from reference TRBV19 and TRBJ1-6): DGGITQSPKYLFRKEGQNVTLSCEQNLNHDAMYWYRQDPGQGLRLIYYSQIVNDFQKGDIAEGYSVSREKKESFPLTVTSAQKNPTAFYLCASSPGSTHSPLHFGNGTRLTVT.